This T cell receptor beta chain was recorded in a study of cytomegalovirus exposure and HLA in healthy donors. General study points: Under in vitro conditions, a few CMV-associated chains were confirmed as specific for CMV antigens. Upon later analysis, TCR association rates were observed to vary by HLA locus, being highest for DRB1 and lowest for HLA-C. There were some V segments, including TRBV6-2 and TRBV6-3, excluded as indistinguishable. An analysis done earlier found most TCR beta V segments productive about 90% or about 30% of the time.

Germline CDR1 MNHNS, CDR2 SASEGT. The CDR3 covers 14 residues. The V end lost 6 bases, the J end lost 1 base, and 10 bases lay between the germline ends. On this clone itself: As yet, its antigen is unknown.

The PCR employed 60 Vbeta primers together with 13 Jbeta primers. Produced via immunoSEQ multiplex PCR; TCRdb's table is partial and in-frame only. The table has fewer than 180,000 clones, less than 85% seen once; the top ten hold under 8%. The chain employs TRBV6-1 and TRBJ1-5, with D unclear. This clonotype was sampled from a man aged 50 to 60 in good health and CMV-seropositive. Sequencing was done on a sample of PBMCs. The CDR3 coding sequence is TGTGCCAGCAGGAAGGGAGGGAGCAATCAGCCCCAGCATTTT. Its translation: CASRKGGSNQPQHF.